The next 5 T cell receptor beta chains were all read from a single sample in a study of CD8 T cells in ankylosing spondylitis. TCRdb re-analysed the 5' RACE reads in MiXCR, keeping a single row per CDR3 protein. The table includes around 890,000 distinct CDR3 sequences, about an eighth detected once. The antigens these receptors bind are not known. Study results and limitations: Several highly homologous variants made up a TCR beta motif, and this motif appeared characteristic of ankylosing spondylitis blood.

Sample: blood, either unsorted or a sorted T cell fraction (not recorded which). The source of these receptors is a male donor with ankylosing spondylitis.

This clonotype was observed a few times. The rearrangement joins TRBV7-8 to TRBJ2-1; 16 bases align to TRBD2. Germline V lookup: CDR1 SGHVS, CDR2 FQNEAQ. This CDR3 is built from 18 residues. Trimming removed 4 bases from V and 4 bases from J; junction bases left unmatched: 7. Here the CDR3 reads CASSSGLAGGLRYNEQFF. The CDR3 DNA sequence: TGTGCCAGCAGCTCGGGACTAGCGGGAGGGTTACGGTACAATGAGCAGTTCTTC.

The chain joins TRBV6-1 to TRBJ2-6; TRBD1 matches at 11 bases. V shed 8 bases, J shed 2 bases, and the junction held 5 bases outside the gene matches. This CDR3 is 16 amino acids long. Per the germline V gene, CDR1 is MNHNS and CDR2 is SASEGT. The CDR3 loop is CASRGQGGPGANVLTF. DNA for the CDR3: TGTGCCAGCCGGGGACAGGGGGGACCTGGGGCCAACGTCCTGACTTTC.

This clonotype was counted between two and nine times. Here the CDR3 DNA reads TGTGCCAGCAGCTCGGGGACAGGGGATGGGAGGACAGATACGCAGTATTTT. Amino acid sequence: CASSSGTGDGRTDTQYF. This chain connects TRBV14 to TRBJ2-3; 10 bases match TRBD1. In germline, CDR1 is SGHDN, CDR2 FVKESK. There are 17 residues in the CDR3. Trimming cost V 5 bases and J 3 bases; bases outside gene matches: 11.

The gene calls are TRBV5-1 and TRBJ1-4; a weak D match, TRBD1 (5 bases). The length of the CDR3 is 15 residues. The germline V and J ends were trimmed by 4 bases and 0 bases, with 10 bases remaining between them. CDR1 SGHRS and CDR2 YFSETQ come from the germline V gene. CDR3 region: CASSVTDSTNEKLFF. The CDR3 DNA follows: TGCGCCAGCAGCGTGACAGACTCAACTAATGAAAAACTGTTTTTT. The full variable domain, rest sourced from reference TRBV5-1 and TRBJ1-4, is KAGVTQTPRYLIKTRGQQVTLSCSPISGHRSVSWYQQTPGQGLQFLFEYFSETQRNKGNFPGRFSGRQFSNSRSEMNVSTLELGDSALYLCASSVTDSTNEKLFFGSGTQLSVL.

The chain links TRBV28 to TRBJ2-3, with D possibly matching TRBD2 (7 bases). Germline loops: CDR1 MDHEN, CDR2 SYDVKM. V gave up 6 bases and J gave up 0 bases, with 19 bases separating them. This CDR3 spans 17 amino acids. The CDR3 nucleotides are TGTGCCAGCAGCCGAATAATCGGGGGGCTAAGCACAGATACGCAGTATTTT. Translation: CASSRIIGGLSTDTQYF.